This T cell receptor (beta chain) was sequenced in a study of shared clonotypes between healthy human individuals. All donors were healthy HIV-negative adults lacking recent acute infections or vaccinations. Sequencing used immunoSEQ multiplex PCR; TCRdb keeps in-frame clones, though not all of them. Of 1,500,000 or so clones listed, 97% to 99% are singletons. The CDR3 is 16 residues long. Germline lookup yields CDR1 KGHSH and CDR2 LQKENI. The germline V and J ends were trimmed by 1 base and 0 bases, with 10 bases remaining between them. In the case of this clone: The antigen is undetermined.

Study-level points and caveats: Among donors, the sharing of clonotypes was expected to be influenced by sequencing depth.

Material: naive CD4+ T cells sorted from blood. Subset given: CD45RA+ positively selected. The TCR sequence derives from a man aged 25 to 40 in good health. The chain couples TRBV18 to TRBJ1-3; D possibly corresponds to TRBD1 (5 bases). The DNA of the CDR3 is TGTGCCAGCTCACCACTGGCAGGGACCTCTGGAAACACCATATATTTT. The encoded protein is CASSPLAGTSGNTIYF.